Shown below are 4 T cell receptor beta chains from a single sample sequenced in a study of blood T cells in healthy people across ages. Primed by a sample-barcoded 5' primer and a J-beta primer mix, a second PCR proceeded for roughly 6 to 12 cycles. TCRdb re-derived calls from the 5' RACE reads in MiXCR, one entry per CDR3 protein. Of fewer than 900,000 distinct CDR3 sequences in the sample, around 46% were seen once. The sample was blood. The receptors were sampled from a woman aged 60-75 years in good health.

The chain uses TRBV5-1 and TRBJ2-3; D may be TRBD1 or TRBD2 (6 bases each). V was shortened by 0 bases and J by 0 bases, with 11 bases between the two germline ends. Germline CDR1 reads SGHRS; CDR2 reads YFSETQ. This CDR3 contains 16 residues. In nucleotides, the CDR3 is TGCGCCAGCAGCTTGGAGAGGGGGGTGAGCACAGATACGCAGTATTTT. As protein: CASSLERGVSTDTQYF.

J is TRBJ2-6 and V is TRBV5-5, with D uncertain. The V gene's germline CDR1 is SGHKS and CDR2 YYEKEE (reference sequence). V was shortened by 3 bases and J by 4 bases, with 17 bases between the two germline ends. The CDR3 length is 17 residues. The CDR3 DNA is TGTGCCAGCAGCTCCATCCGCACCGGCCCCGGGGCCAACGTCCTGACTTTC. Amino acid sequence: CASSSIRTGPGANVLTF.

This chain uses TRBV18 with TRBJ2-5; D is possibly TRBD1 or TRBD2 (5 bases each). The last part of the DNA fits TRBJ2-7 better; the J call may be wrong. Germline CDR1 is KGHSH and CDR2 is LQKENI. The CDR3 loop spans 16 amino acids. The CDR3 DNA is TGTGCCAGCTCACCACTGGACATCGGGATTACGAGCGAGCAGTACTTC. Translated, it gives CASSPLDIGITSEQYF.

The V and J genes are TRBV19 and TRBJ2-1, with D possibly matching TRBD1 (5 bases). CDR1 and CDR2 from the germline V gene are LNHDA and SQIVND (reference sequence). This CDR3 has 16 amino acids. V shed 5 bases and J shed 4 bases, with 18 bases lying between them. The CDR3, as DNA: TGTGCCAGTAGTCTCCCGTGGGGCACTGGGTACAATGAGCAGTTCTTC. As protein: CASSLPWGTGYNEQFF.